This is a list of T cell receptor beta chains from one sample in a study of identical twins' blood T cells. TCRdb reprocessed the 5' RACE reads via MiXCR and lists one record per CDR3 protein. The repertoire holds roughly 340,000 distinct CDR3 sequences, with about 28% as singletons. Material for sequencing was PBMCs. These TCRs come from a woman aged 18-55 years in good health. The CDR3 runs from the conserved cysteine through the conserved F or W. A D gene is named only where the DNA matches it firmly. Rows may omit the clone size; those that give it use once, few, many or a size class.

abundance	v_gene	j_gene	d_gene	CDR3nt	CDR3aa
few	TRBV28	TRBJ1-5	NA	TGTGCCAGCACTGGGGGTCAGCCCCAGCATTTT	CASTGGQPQHF
NA	TRBV19	TRBJ1-2	NA	TGTGCCAGTAGTCTCAGAGGCACACAGGATGGCTACACCTTC	CASSLRGTQDGYTF
few	TRBV20-1	TRBJ1-2	NA	TGCAGTGCTAGATTGGGCAACTTCCTTTATGGCTACACCTTC	CSARLGNFLYGYTF
few	TRBV5-1	TRBJ1-1	TRBD1	TGCGCCAGCAGCTCCACAGGGGCTGAAGCTTTCTTT	CASSSTGAEAFF
NA	TRBV7-2	TRBJ1-4	TRBD1	TGTGCCAGCAGCTTACAGGGGGGCCCTCTTGAAAAACTGTTTTTT	CASSLQGGPLEKLFF
NA	TRBV5-6	TRBJ2-2	NA	TGTGCCAGCAGCTTGGTAGGAGGTTACGGCACCGGGGAGCTGTTTTTT	CASSLVGGYGTGELFF
few	TRBV2	TRBJ2-7	NA	TGTGCCATTGGAACGGGGGCAGAGCGGTACTACGAGCAGTACTTC	CAIGTGAERYYEQYF
many	TRBV7-6	TRBJ1-1	NA	TGTGCCAGCAGCTTAGTAGGGCAGAATAACACTGAAGCTTTCTTT	CASSLVGQNNTEAFF
few	TRBV10-3	TRBJ1-5	TRBD1	TGTGCCATCAGTGCCGGGACAGGGTCCGTCGGTCAGCCCCAGCATTTT	CAISAGTGSVGQPQHF
few	TRBV7-9	TRBJ2-7	NA	TGTGCCAGCAGCTTAGAGACTAGTGCCTACGAGCAGTACTTC	CASSLETSAYEQYF
NA	TRBV6-4	TRBJ1-1	NA	TGTGCCAGCAGTGACGACGTCCACACTGAAGCTTTCTTT	CASSDDVHTEAFF
NA	TRBV6-1	TRBJ1-5	NA	TGTGCCAGCAGTGATTACGGCCATAGCAATCATCCCCAGCATTTT	CASSDYGHSNHPQHF
NA	TRBV20-1	TRBJ2-1	TRBD2	TGCAGTGCACAAAGGTGGGACTACACCTACAATGAGCAGTTCTTC	CSAQRWDYTYNEQFF
few	TRBV29-1	TRBJ1-1	NA	TGCAGCGTTGACGACCGGCACGGTTTGAACACTGAAGCTTTCTTT	CSVDDRHGLNTEAFF
NA	TRBV28	TRBJ2-7	NA	TGTGCCAGCAGTTTCGGACCTCGGAGTTACGAGCAGTACTTC	CASSFGPRSYEQYF
NA	TRBV20-1	TRBJ1-1	NA	TGCATTGCTAGGGTTAACACTGAAGCTTTCTTT	CIARVNTEAFF
NA	TRBV7-9	TRBJ1-2	NA	TGTGCCAGCAGCTTTGCTCAGGATGGCTACACCTTC	CASSFAQDGYTF
NA	TRBV20-1	TRBJ1-2	TRBD1	TGCAGTGCCATAGAGCAGGGGGGGTATGGCTACACCTTC	CSAIEQGGYGYTF
NA	TRBV29-1	TRBJ2-1	TRBD2	TGCAGCGTTGAACTCGGGCTAGCGGACTCCTACAATGAGCAGTTCTTC	CSVELGLADSYNEQFF
few	TRBV3-1	TRBJ1-1	NA	TGTGCCAGCAGCCCCTGGGACGGTGAGAACACTGAAGCTTTCTTT	CASSPWDGENTEAFF
NA	TRBV7-8	TRBJ1-5	NA	TGTGCCAGCAGATTAGGGTCCAGCAATCAGCCCCAGCATTTT	CASRLGSSNQPQHF
many	TRBV20-1	TRBJ2-3	TRBD2	TGCAGTGCTAGAGTTGGGACTACCTCTTCTGCCCCAGATACGCAGTATTTT	CSARVGTTSSAPDTQYF
few	TRBV6-1	TRBJ2-7	NA	TGTGCCAGCAGTGAAAGGATGTCGTACGAGCAGTACTTC	CASSERMSYEQYF
few	TRBV20-1	TRBJ1-5	NA	TGCAGTGCTAGGGTCGCCGGGCCCGGTAAGCCCCAGCATTTT	CSARVAGPGKPQHF
NA	TRBV20-1	TRBJ1-1	TRBD1	TGCAGTTCCGGGACAGGGGGCACTGAAGCTTTCTTT	CSSGTGGTEAFF
NA	TRBV3-1	TRBJ2-5	NA	TGTGCCAGCAGCCAGGCGGGGCCAGCGGGGACCCAGTACTTC	CASSQAGPAGTQYF
many	TRBV12-3/TRBV12-4	TRBJ1-1	NA	TGTGCCAGCACGGCAGTAGGAGATAACGCTGAAGCTTTCTTT	CASTAVGDNAEAFF
many	TRBV29-1	TRBJ1-2	NA	TGCAGCGTCTCGGGGGGGAACATGGACTATGGCTACACCTTC	CSVSGGNMDYGYTF
many	TRBV20-1	TRBJ2-5	NA	TGCAGTGCGCGGGATCCACAGGGACCTCAAGAGACCCAGTACTTC	CSARDPQGPQETQYF
few	TRBV7-9	TRBJ2-3	NA	TGTGCCAGCAGCCTCGGGAACAAGCTAATGAATACGCAGTATTTT	CASSLGNKLMNTQYF
NA	TRBV29-1	TRBJ1-1	NA	TGCAGCGTCGGTTCCGGATCGAACACTGAAGCTTTCTTT	CSVGSGSNTEAFF
few	TRBV7-9	TRBJ1-1	NA	TGTGCCAGCAGCTTGACCGGGACGGCCAACACTGAAGCTTTCTTT	CASSLTGTANTEAFF
NA	TRBV19	TRBJ2-1	NA	TGTGCCAGTAGTATTCTCGGGGAGCAGTTCTTC	CASSILGEQFF
NA	TRBV20-1	TRBJ2-7	TRBD2	TGCAGTGCTCCCTTAGCGGGAGGTAATAACGAGCAGTACTTC	CSAPLAGGNNEQYF
NA	TRBV6-6	TRBJ1-2	NA	TGTGCCAGCAGTTACTCGATTCCAGGGGACTTAATCTATGGCTACACCTTC	CASSYSIPGDLIYGYTF
NA	TRBV2	TRBJ2-5	TRBD2	TGTGCCAGCAGACCGGGACTAGCGTTTTTGGAGACCCAGTACTTC	CASRPGLAFLETQYF
NA	TRBV7-9	TRBJ1-1	NA	TGTGCCAGCAGTTCGCAGGGATTCGGCACTGAAGCTTTCTTT	CASSSQGFGTEAFF
few	TRBV20-1	TRBJ2-3	TRBD2	TGCAGTGTTGAGGCTAGCGGGGTTGGAGATACGCAGTATTTT	CSVEASGVGDTQYF
few	TRBV2	TRBJ2-2	NA	TGTGCCAGCAGGCCCTCGGCCGGGGAGCTGTTTTTT	CASRPSAGELFF
many	TRBV5-4	TRBJ2-3	NA	TGTGCCAGCAGCTTGTCCGGCCCAGATACGCAGTATTTT	CASSLSGPDTQYF
few	TRBV12-5	TRBJ2-1	TRBD2	TGTGCTAGTGGTTCAGGGACTAGCGGCAATGAGCAGTTCTTC	CASGSGTSGNEQFF
NA	TRBV10-3	TRBJ1-4	NA	TGTGCCATCAGTGGGTCCGCAGGGGCTTCGAATGAAAAACTGTTTTTT	CAISGSAGASNEKLFF
few	TRBV29-1	TRBJ2-3	NA	TGCAGCGTTGACGGAGGAGAAGGGGATACGCAGTATTTT	CSVDGGEGDTQYF
few	TRBV29-1	TRBJ2-1	TRBD1	TGCAGCGCCAAGGGGACAGGGAGGAATGAGCAGTTCTTC	CSAKGTGRNEQFF
NA	TRBV20-1	TRBJ2-2	NA	TGCAGTGCCATACGAAAGGGCACCGGGGAGCTGTTTTTT	CSAIRKGTGELFF
NA	TRBV20-1	TRBJ2-3	TRBD1	TGCAGTGCAAAGGGGGACAGGGTGATAACAGATACGCAGTATTTT	CSAKGDRVITDTQYF
few	TRBV27	TRBJ1-5	NA	TGTGCCAGCAGTTTAATAGCTGGAGGCAATCAGCCCCAGCATTTT	CASSLIAGGNQPQHF
few	TRBV2	TRBJ1-5	NA	TGTGCCAGCAGTGTATCGTGGGGCAATCAGCCCCAGCATTTT	CASSVSWGNQPQHF
NA	TRBV29-1	TRBJ1-4	NA	TGCAGCGTTGTAGACGGATTCGATGAAAAACTGTTTTTT	CSVVDGFDEKLFF
few	TRBV6-2/TRBV6-3	TRBJ2-3	NA	TGTGCCAGCAGTTCCTTGACAGGGAGGACGCAGTATTTT	CASSSLTGRTQYF
NA	TRBV29-1	TRBJ2-1	NA	TGCAGCGTTCCCCAGGGAAATGAGCAGTTCTTC	CSVPQGNEQFF
NA	TRBV20-1	TRBJ2-3	TRBD2	TGCAGTGTGCTAGCGGGGCTCACAGATACGCAGTATTTT	CSVLAGLTDTQYF
NA	TRBV20-1	TRBJ2-3	NA	TGCAGTGCTAGAGCTGGGTCAGGAGATACGCAGTATTTT	CSARAGSGDTQYF
NA	TRBV11-2	TRBJ1-1	TRBD1	TGTGCCAGCAGGGAGAGTTGGGGGACAGGGAACACTGAAGCTTTCTTT	CASRESWGTGNTEAFF
once	TRBV5-1	TRBJ1-1	NA	TGCGTCAGCAGCTTGGAGGGGGGCGCTGAAGCTTTCTTT	CVSSLEGGAEAFF